The 18 T cell receptor beta chains listed next were all sequenced from one sample in a study of identical twins. TCRdb re-analysed the 5' RACE reads in MiXCR, keeping a single row per CDR3 protein. The table includes around 370,000 distinct CDR3 sequences, 9% to 10% detected once. Input material: naive T cells sorted from blood. All receptors derive from a woman in her fifties or sixties in good health.

Comment on this clonotype: One junction end disagrees with the germline gene, perhaps due to a read error. The chain carries TRBV6-2 or TRBV6-3 and TRBJ2-1; 9 bases are shared with TRBD2. Per the germline V gene, CDR1 is MNHEY and CDR2 is SVGEGT. The CDR3 runs 14 residues. In DNA, the CDR3 is TGTGCCAGCAGGTTAGCGGGAGTTTACAATGAGCGGTTCTTC. It is translated as CASRLAGVYNERFF.

This clonotype was detected many times. This chain links TRBV12-3 or TRBV12-4 with TRBJ2-5; the D is unclear. The length of the CDR3 is 11 residues. The ends were cut back, 6 bases at V and 0 bases at J, with 2 bases in the middle. The CDR3 coding sequence is TGTGCCAGCAGCTACCAAGAGACCCAGTACTTC. Translated: CASSYQETQYF.

This clonotype was detected a few times. The chain carries TRBV4-1 and TRBJ2-7, with TRBD2 matching over 9 bases. Per germline, CDR1 MGHRA and CDR2 YSYEKL. J gave up 2 bases and V 1 base, and 0 bases lay outside the gene matches. The CDR3 has 14 amino acids. The CDR3: CASSQVAGAYEQYF. CDR3 DNA: TGCGCCAGCAGCCAAGTAGCGGGAGCCTACGAGCAGTACTTC.

In its sample, this clonotype was seen a few times. This sequence joins TRBV6-1 and TRBJ2-7, with unresolved D. CDR1 is MNHNS, CDR2 SASEGT, per germline. Trimming pared 1 base from V and 2 bases from J, leaving 6 bases between. This CDR3 has 13 residues. CDR3 sequence: CASSEDLTYEQYV. The CDR3, as DNA: TGTGCCAGCAGTGAAGACTTGACCTACGAGCAGTACGTC.

The CDR3 is CASSLPGVLRADTQYF. CDR3 nucleotides: TGTGCCAGCAGCCTCCCCGGCGTGTTGAGGGCAGATACGCAGTATTTT. The chain uses TRBV3-1 and TRBJ2-3; possible D gene TRBD2, 5 bases. There are 16 residues in the CDR3. Germline assignment: CDR1 LGHDT and CDR2 YNNKEL (reference sequence). The germline V and J ends were trimmed by 4 bases and 4 bases, with 18 bases remaining between them.

This clonotype has ten or more counts. The rearrangement uses TRBV12-3 or TRBV12-4 and TRBJ2-7; TRBD2 matches at 8 bases. The V gene end was trimmed by 3 bases and the J gene end by 6 bases; junction bases not matched to a gene: 10. This CDR3 has 15 amino acids. The CDR3 reads CASSFVRPAGAEQYF. CDR3 bases: TGTGCCAGCAGTTTTGTCCGGCCAGCGGGAGCCGAGCAGTACTTC.

The table lists this clonotype with a few counts. The rearrangement uses TRBV5-1 and TRBJ2-1; TRBD2 might be the D (6 bases). The CDR3 covers 15 residues. The germline V gene has CDR1 SGHRS and CDR2 YFSETQ. V was trimmed by 3 bases and J by 5 bases, leaving 15 bases between them. The DNA for the CDR3 is TGCGCCAGCAGCTCGGGACTTAGCACTAACAATGAGCAGTTCTTC. Translation gives CASSSGLSTNNEQFF.

This clonotype has a count of ten or more. The chain has TRBV12-3 or TRBV12-4 and TRBJ1-2; D gene unclear. The CDR3 spans 13 residues. With 5 bases removed from V and 4 bases from J, the gap between germline ends came to 11 bases. For the CDR3, the DNA is TGTGCCAGCAGTCCCCCAGCGGTCTATGGCTACACCTTC. Protein product: CASSPPAVYGYTF.

In this sample, this clonotype turned up many times. J is TRBJ2-1 and V is TRBV24-1; D gene ambiguous. With 3 bases removed from V and 3 bases from J, the gap between germline ends came to 5 bases. The V gene's germline CDR1 is KGHDR and CDR2 SFDVKD. The CDR3 runs 13 residues. The CDR3 DNA sequence: TGTGCCACCAGTGATCCGAACTACAATGAGCAGTTCTTC. It is translated as CATSDPNYNEQFF.

V is TRBV30 and J is TRBJ2-6; D is perhaps TRBD1 (6 bases). This CDR3 comprises 15 residues. V lost 5 bases and J lost 0, with 11 bases in between. CDR1 is GTSNPN and CDR2 is SVGIG in the germline V gene (reference sequence). The CDR3 is CAWYRVFSGANVLTF. CDR3 DNA: TGTGCCTGGTACAGGGTTTTCTCTGGGGCCAACGTCCTGACTTTC.

The chain is built from TRBV27 and TRBJ2-1, with 7 bases aligning to TRBD2. The germline V gene has CDR1 MNHEY and CDR2 SMNVEV (reference sequence). The CDR3 has 16 residues. V gave up 10 bases and J gave up 0 bases; unmatched junction bases: 12. The CDR3 reads CAIREERWSSYNEQFF. The CDR3 region has the DNA TGTGCCATCCGGGAGGAAAGGTGGAGCTCCTACAATGAGCAGTTCTTC.

The rearrangement uses TRBV27 and TRBJ1-1; D uncertain. Germline V gene data show CDR1 as MNHEY and CDR2 as SMNVEV (reference sequence). V was pared by 6 bases and J by 1 base, with 9 bases between. CDR3 length: 13 residues. The CDR3 DNA reads TGTGCCAGCAGAAGGACTTGGAACACTGAAGCTTTCTTT. Protein product: CASRRTWNTEAFF.

This clonotype was detected many times. The rearrangement uses TRBV29-1 and TRBJ2-3, with D possibly TRBD1 on 6 matching bases. CDR3 length equals 14 residues. Trimming left V 7 bases short and J 0 bases short, with 14 bases between. Germline V gene lookup returns CDR1 SQVTM and CDR2 ANQGSEA. CDR3 region: CSALGGSSTDTQYF. CDR3 DNA sequence: TGCAGCGCCCTAGGGGGATCTAGCACAGATACGCAGTATTTT.

The J gene is TRBJ2-4, the V gene TRBV3-1; no clear D gene. Germline loops: CDR1 LGHDT, CDR2 YNNKEL (reference sequence). The CDR3 is 17 amino acids. V was pared by 0 bases and J by 0 bases, with 12 bases between. CDR3 sequence reads: CASSQDHGPLAKNIQYF. The CDR3 DNA reads TGTGCCAGCAGCCAAGATCACGGGCCCCTAGCCAAAAACATTCAGTACTTC.

The chain employs TRBV21-1 and TRBJ2-1; TRBD2, the D gene given by the table, was not confirmed from the DNA. TRBV21-1 is a pseudogene segment. The CDR3 is 16 amino acids. The CDR3 coding sequence is TGTGCCACGCCCCATCCCCGACTAGCGGGAGAGAATGAGCAGTTCTTC. It specifies CATPHPRLAGENEQFF.

This clonotype has a handful of counts. The chain combines TRBV5-1 with TRBJ2-1; 12 bases are shared with TRBD2. Germline CDR1 and CDR2: SGHRS and YFSETQ. The CDR3 totals 16 residues. The V and J ends lost 1 base and 7 bases, in that order; junction bases with no gene match: 6. CDR3 loop: CASSLLTSGSLNEQFF. The DNA of the CDR3 is TGCGCCAGCAGCTTGCTGACTAGCGGGAGTTTAAATGAGCAGTTCTTC. Full variable domain (outside the CDR3, taken from reference TRBV5-1 and TRBJ2-1): KAGVTQTPRYLIKTRGQQVTLSCSPISGHRSVSWYQQTPGQGLQFLFEYFSETQRNKGNFPGRFSGRQFSNSRSEMNVSTLELGDSALYLCASSLLTSGSLNEQFFGPGTRLTVL.

This clonotype was seen at least ten times. This rearrangement joins TRBV10-2 to TRBJ1-2; TRBD1 is a possible D gene (5 bases). Deletions cut 2 bases from V and 4 bases from J, with 11 bases between. The CDR3 contains 14 residues. Germline-derived CDR1 and CDR2 are WSHSY and SAAADI. CDR3 loop: CASSERGEVYGYTF. The CDR3 bases are TGCGCCAGCAGTGAGAGGGGAGAAGTCTATGGCTACACCTTC.

This clonotype was observed a handful of times. This chain links TRBV10-3 with TRBJ2-3, with 15 bases fitting TRBD2. CDR1 is ENHRY, CDR2 SYGVKD, per germline. This CDR3 has 17 amino acids. J gave up 0 bases and V 11 bases, and 9 bases lay outside the gene matches. The chain's CDR3 is CASSGTSGRSSTDTQYF. The CDR3 DNA reads TGTGCCTCCAGCGGGACTAGCGGGAGGTCTAGCACAGATACGCAGTATTTT.